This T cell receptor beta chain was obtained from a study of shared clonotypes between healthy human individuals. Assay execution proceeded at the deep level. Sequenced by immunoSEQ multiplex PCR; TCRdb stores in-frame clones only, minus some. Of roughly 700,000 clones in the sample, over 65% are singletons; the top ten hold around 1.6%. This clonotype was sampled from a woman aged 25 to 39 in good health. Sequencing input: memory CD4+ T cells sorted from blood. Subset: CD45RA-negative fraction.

The CDR3 nucleotides read TGTGCCAGCAGTCGAGGAGACAGGGCCTATGGCTACACCTTC. Translating gives CASSRGDRAYGYTF. The V call is TRBV2, the J call TRBJ1-2; TRBD1 matches 7 bases. CDR3 length: 14 residues. Germline loops: CDR1 SNHLY, CDR2 FYNNEI. The ends lost 5 bases at V and 4 bases at J; junction bases unmatched: 7.